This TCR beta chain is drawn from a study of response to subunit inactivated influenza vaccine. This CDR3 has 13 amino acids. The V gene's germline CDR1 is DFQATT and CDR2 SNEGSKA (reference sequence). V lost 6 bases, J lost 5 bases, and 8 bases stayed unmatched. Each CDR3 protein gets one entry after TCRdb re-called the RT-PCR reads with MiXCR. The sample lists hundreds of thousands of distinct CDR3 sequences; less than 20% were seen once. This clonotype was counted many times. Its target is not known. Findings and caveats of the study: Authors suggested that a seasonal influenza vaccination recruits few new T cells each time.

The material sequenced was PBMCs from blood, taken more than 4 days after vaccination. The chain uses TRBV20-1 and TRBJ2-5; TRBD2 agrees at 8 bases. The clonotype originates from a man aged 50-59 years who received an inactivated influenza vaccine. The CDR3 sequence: CSARSGGRETQYF. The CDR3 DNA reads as TGCAGTGCGAGGTCGGGGGGGCGGGAGACCCAGTACTTC.